This passage covers 12 T cell receptor beta chains from one sample sequenced in a study of somatic mutations in cytotoxic T cells in rheumatoid arthritis. Method: immunoSEQ multiplex PCR; TCRdb's copy keeps in-frame clones and lacks some. This sample has about 20,000 clones, with just over 85% found just once. Source material: CD8+ T cells sorted from blood. All receptors derive from a woman aged 45-65 years in good health.

The V gene is TRBV19, the J gene TRBJ2-1, with 10 bases fitting TRBD2. Germline CDR1 reads LNHDA; CDR2 reads SQIVND (reference sequence). V lost 8 bases and J lost 7; bases outside the gene matches: 5. The CDR3 sequence is 13 residues long. CDR3 sequence (DNA): TGTGCCAGTGGAGCGGGGGGGCCAAATGAGCAGTTCTTC. This codes for CASGAGGPNEQFF.

The gene calls are TRBV9 and TRBJ2-5, with D unclear. CDR3 size: 14 residues. The germline gives CDR1 SGDLS, CDR2 YYNGEE. The ends were cut back, 0 bases at V and 0 bases at J, with 6 bases in the middle. The DNA of the CDR3 is TGTGCCAGCAGCGTAGGCCGGTACCAAGAGACCCAGTACTTC. This codes for CASSVGRYQETQYF.

The chain recombines TRBV19 with TRBJ1-2, with 8 nucleotides matching TRBD1. V was pared by 5 bases and J by 4 bases, with 9 bases of the junction left unmatched. The CDR3 has 15 amino acids. Germline CDR1 and CDR2: LNHDA and SQIVND (reference sequence). DNA for the CDR3: TGTGCCAGTAGTGACGACAGGGGTTGGGGCTATGGCTACACCTTC. Its protein is CASSDDRGWGYGYTF.

The CDR3 region is CASSLSGGVHEQFF. CDR3 coding DNA: TGCGCCAGCAGCTTGAGCGGGGGTGTTCATGAGCAGTTCTTC. The genes are TRBV5-1 and TRBJ2-1, with 8 positions matching TRBD2. V lost 1 base to trimming and J lost 8 bases; unmatched junction nucleotides: 5. Germline V gene lookup returns CDR1 SGHRS and CDR2 YFSETQ. The CDR3 is 14 residues long.

The chain combines TRBV27 with TRBJ1-1; 7 nucleotides agree with TRBD1. V lost 3 bases to trimming and J lost 0 bases; unmatched junction nucleotides: 4. The germline CDR1 and CDR2 sequences are MNHEY and SMNVEV (reference sequence). CDR3 length: 15 amino acids. CDR3: CASSFGQDLNTEAFF. CDR3 DNA sequence: TGTGCCAGCAGTTTCGGACAGGACCTGAACACTGAAGCTTTCTTT.

Here the CDR3 reads CASSPYRQSYEQYF. The DNA for the CDR3 is TGTGCCAGCAGCCCATATCGACAGTCCTACGAGCAGTACTTC. This chain links TRBV5-5 with TRBJ2-7, with D possibly TRBD1 on 5 matching bases. The germline gives CDR1 SGHKS, CDR2 YYEKEE (reference sequence). CDR3 length equals 14 residues. Trimming stripped 4 bases from V and 1 base from J, with 12 bases between.

The genes are TRBV9 and TRBJ2-7; no reliable D call. The CDR3 sequence is 15 residues long. V lost 4 bases to trimming and J lost 5 bases, with 19 bases between them. Germline V gene lookup returns CDR1 SGDLS and CDR2 YYNGEE. Here the CDR3 DNA reads TGTGCCAGCAGCCTAAACTTGGGTATAGCCCACGAGCAGTACTTC. Its translation is CASSLNLGIAHEQYF. Full variable domain (outside the CDR3, taken from reference TRBV9 and TRBJ2-7): DSGVTQTPKHLITATGQRVTLRCSPRSGDLSVYWYQQSLDQGLQFLIQYYNGEERAKGNILERFSAQQFPDLHSELNLSSLELGDSALYFCASSLNLGIAHEQYFGPGTRLTVT.

V and J are TRBV9 and TRBJ2-3; D gene ambiguous. Germline V gives CDR1 SGDLS, CDR2 YYNGEE. V lost 0 bases to trimming and J lost 0 bases, with 2 bases between them. This CDR3 spans 13 amino acids. The CDR3 reads CASSVASTDTQYF. The CDR3 coding sequence is TGTGCCAGCAGCGTAGCTAGCACAGATACGCAGTATTTT. The full variable domain, completed using reference TRBV9 and TRBJ2-3, is DSGVTQTPKHLITATGQRVTLRCSPRSGDLSVYWYQQSLDQGLQFLIQYYNGEERAKGNILERFSAQQFPDLHSELNLSSLELGDSALYFCASSVASTDTQYFGPGTRLTVL.

V usage is TRBV5-6 and J usage is TRBJ1-4; the D is unclear. The V end lost 0 bases, the J end lost 0 bases, and 9 bases lay between the germline ends. The CDR3 runs 16 residues. Germline V CDR1 and CDR2: SGHDT, YYEEEE. The CDR3 DNA reads TGTGCCAGCAGCTTGGACGGACTCGCAACTAATGAAAAACTGTTTTTT. It encodes CASSLDGLATNEKLFF.

This chain joins TRBV9 and TRBJ1-2; D is unclear. This CDR3 region has 12 residues. Looked up from germline, CDR1 is SGDLS and CDR2 is YYNGEE. Trimming removed 4 bases from V and 5 bases from J, with 9 bases in between. This CDR3 is CASSPPSYGYTF. CDR3 DNA sequence: TGTGCCAGCAGCCCCCCTTCTTATGGCTACACCTTC.

The J gene is TRBJ2-1, the V gene TRBV5-4, with 8 bases identical to TRBD2. Germline CDR1 is SGHNT and CDR2 is YYREEE (reference sequence). The CDR3 is 15 residues long. Trimming removed 2 bases from V and 3 bases from J; junction bases left unmatched: 4. CDR3: CASSFNSGDYNEQFF. DNA of the CDR3: TGTGCCAGCAGCTTCAATAGCGGGGACTACAATGAGCAGTTCTTC.

The J gene is TRBJ2-1, the V gene TRBV5-1; 8 nucleotides match TRBD1. Looked up from germline, CDR1 is SGHRS and CDR2 is YFSETQ. Trimming took 4 bases from V and 4 from J; bases not matched to a gene: 10. The CDR3 contains 16 residues. CDR3 amino acids: CASSTEGQGAYNEQFF. The CDR3 region has the DNA TGCGCCAGCAGCACCGAAGGGCAGGGGGCATACAATGAGCAGTTCTTC.